Each of the 30 T cell receptor beta chains below was sequenced from the same sample in a study of regulatory T cells in long-lasting Graves disease. To make TCR beta libraries, researchers used iRepertoire HTBI primers and Arm-PCR of CDR3 regions. TCRdb passed the multiplex PCR reads through MiXCR, listing each CDR3 protein once. Among about 470,000 distinct CDR3 sequences listed, about 16% were seen once. Time point of the sample: newly diagnosed GD, antithyroid drugs for less than 3 months. RNA isolated from PBMCs was used to make the TCR library. This same sample was also part of a study on T cells in Graves' hyperthyroidism and ophthalmopathy.

The sequencing used peripheral blood mononuclear cells (PBMCs), collected at new diagnosis, from a patient treated with antithyroid drugs. The origin of the receptors is a woman aged 25 to 39 with Graves disease.

A few counts support this clonotype. The rearrangement uses TRBV20-1 and TRBJ2-7; no definite D call. The CDR3 sequence is 14 residues long. V was cut by 5 bases and J by 1 base, with 15 bases left in between. In germline, CDR1 is DFQATT, CDR2 SNEGSKA (reference sequence). The CDR3 nucleotides are TGCAGTGCTGACCTGATCCCGACTTCCTACGAGCAGTACTTC. Protein sequence: CSADLIPTSYEQYF.

The table lists this clonotype with many counts. V is TRBV11-3 and J is TRBJ2-1, with D possibly called TRBD1 or TRBD2 (6 bases each). V lost 5 bases and J 5 bases, leaving 19 bases between the germline ends. The CDR3 totals 16 residues. The germline CDR1 and CDR2 sequences are SGHNT and YENEEA. Here the CDR3 reads CASSPPGGGRHNEQFF. DNA of the CDR3: TGTGCCAGCAGCCCCCCCGGGGGCGGGCGGCACAATGAGCAGTTCTTC.

This clonotype was counted a few times. The V and J genes are TRBV2 and TRBJ2-1; 12 bases fit TRBD2. Per germline, CDR1 SNHLY and CDR2 FYNNEI. With 5 bases clipped from V and 7 bases from J, the junction kept 12 bases outside the gene matches. The CDR3 length is 17 residues. In nucleotides, the CDR3 is TGTGCCAGCAGTCCACGACTAGCGGGAGATTTTAGGAATGAGCAGTTCTTC. Translated: CASSPRLAGDFRNEQFF.

On this clonotype itself: With a much larger clone just one base away, this may be a read error. Given the absence of the conserved phenylalanine or tryptophan at the CDR3 end, a read error is likely. The chain combines TRBV11-2 with TRBJ2-5; no firm D call. Trimming took off 2 bases at V and 5 bases at J, with 12 bases between the two ends. This CDR3 region has 14 residues. Germline CDR1 SGHAT, CDR2 FQNNGV. In DNA, the CDR3 is TGTGCCAGCAGCTTATACGTTCGGGTGGAGACCCAGTACCTC. As protein: CASSLYVRVETQYL.

This clonotype appeared a few times. The chain carries TRBV5-5 and TRBJ1-3; D unclear. The CDR3 sequence is 15 residues long. V gave up 6 bases and J gave up 2 bases, with 15 bases separating them. Germline assignment: CDR1 SGHKS and CDR2 YYEKEE (reference sequence). CDR3 residues: CASNPGGITGNTIYF. In DNA, the CDR3 is TGTGCCAGCAACCCAGGAGGAATTACTGGAAACACCATATATTTT.

This clonotype was observed at least ten times. The chain links TRBV28 to TRBJ2-7; D not certain. Germline CDR1 and CDR2: MDHEN and SYDVKM. Trimming cost V 6 bases and J 5 bases, with 8 bases left between them. The CDR3 runs 11 residues. The CDR3 region is CASSPADEQYF. DNA for the CDR3: TGTGCCAGCAGCCCCGCCGACGAGCAGTACTTC.

This clonotype was counted only a few times. V is TRBV5-1 and J is TRBJ2-5, with a tentative D call TRBD2 (5 bases). Deletions cut 4 bases from V and 5 bases from J, with 15 bases between. In germline, CDR1 is SGHRS, CDR2 YFSETQ. There are 14 residues in the CDR3. The DNA of the CDR3 is TGCGCCAGCAGCGAAATAGGCCCGGGGGAGACCCAGTACTTC. Translating it yields CASSEIGPGETQYF.

A remark on this clonotype: One junction end disagrees with the germline gene, perhaps due to a read error. V and J are TRBV18 and TRBJ1-1, with 7 bases fitting TRBD1. Germline loops: CDR1 KGHSH, CDR2 LQKENI. The CDR3 has 12 amino acids. This chain's CDR3 is CASSPGTDEPFF. In DNA, the CDR3 is TGTGCCAGCTCACCCGGGACAGATGAACCTTTCTTT. The whole variable domain, filled in from reference TRBV18 and TRBJ1-1, reads NAGVMQNPRHLVRRRGQEARLRCSPMKGHSHVYWYRQLPEEGLKFMVYLQKENIIDESGMPKERFSAEFPKEGPSILRIQQVVRGDSAAYFCASSPGTDEPFFGQGTRLTVV.

The chain combines TRBV4-2 with TRBJ2-1; TRBD2 matches at 8 bases. J lost 2 bases, V lost 0 bases, and 6 bases had no gene match. The CDR3 is 17 amino acids. Germline V gene sequence: CDR1 LGHNA, CDR2 YNFKEQ. The CDR3 reads CASSQEAGLATYNEQFF. For the CDR3, the DNA is TGTGCCAGCAGCCAAGAGGCAGGACTAGCAACCTACAATGAGCAGTTCTTC.

The table lists this clonotype with many counts. The chain is built from TRBV30 and TRBJ2-7; TRBD2 agrees at 9 bases. Trimming cost V 5 bases and J 3 bases; bases outside gene matches: 8. CDR3 length: 14 amino acids. Germline CDR1 GTSNPN, CDR2 SVGIG (reference sequence). CDR3 residues: CAWGGSSGSYEQYF. DNA for the CDR3: TGTGCCTGGGGGGGGAGTAGCGGGAGCTACGAGCAGTACTTC. Complete variable domain (other parts from reference TRBV30 and TRBJ2-7): SQTIHQWPATLVQPVGSPLSLECTVEGTSNPNLYWYRQAAGRGLQLLFYSVGIGQISSEVPQNLSASRPQDRQFILSSKKLLLSDSGFYLCAWGGSSGSYEQYFGPGTRLTVT.

This clonotype appeared a few times. V and J are TRBV20-1 and TRBJ2-1; a weak D match, TRBD1 (5 bases). The CDR3 covers 15 residues. Germline CDR1 is DFQATT and CDR2 is SNEGSKA (reference sequence). Deletions cut 6 bases from V and 0 bases from J, with 15 bases between. CDR3: CSAHSDRHSYNEQFF. CDR3 DNA: TGCAGTGCCCATAGTGACAGACACTCCTACAATGAGCAGTTCTTC.

This clonotype was recorded a few times. V is TRBV5-1 and J is TRBJ2-7; D gene ambiguous. The CDR3 consists of 15 residues. Trimming removed 7 bases from V and 2 bases from J, with 19 bases in between. CDR1 and CDR2 from the germline V gene are SGHRS and YFSETQ. In nucleotides, the CDR3 is TGCGCCAGCCCCCACAGTCGTGTAGAAACCTACGAGCAGTACTTC. This codes for CASPHSRVETYEQYF.

This clonotype was recorded many times. J is TRBJ2-7 and V is TRBV12-3 or TRBV12-4; D possibly corresponds to TRBD1 (6 bases). There are 14 residues in the CDR3. Trimming pared 7 bases from V and 0 bases from J, leaving 13 bases between. CDR3 nucleotide sequence: TGTGCCAGCACCCCGGGACACAGCTCCTACGAGCAGTACTTC. Protein sequence: CASTPGHSSYEQYF.

The V call is TRBV11-2, the J call TRBJ2-7; D is unresolved. The CDR3 spans 14 residues. Germline CDR1 SGHAT, CDR2 FQNNGV. V was pared by 6 bases and J by 0 bases, with 12 bases between. CDR3 in amino acids: CASSRDGTSYEQYF. CDR3 bases: TGTGCCAGCAGTAGAGACGGAACCTCCTACGAGCAGTACTTC.

This clonotype occurred a few times. The chain links TRBV7-9 to TRBJ1-2; no clear D. The CDR3 is 12 amino acids. Germline-derived CDR1 and CDR2 are SEHNR and FQNEAQ (reference sequence). The V end was cut by 3 bases, the J end by 4 bases, with 6 bases between. CDR3 residues: CASSFAGYGYTF. CDR3 nucleotides: TGTGCCAGCAGCTTTGCAGGCTATGGCTACACCTTC. Using reference TRBV7-9 and TRBJ1-2 for the parts outside the CDR3, the full variable domain is DTGVSQNPRHKITKRGQNVTFRCDPISEHNRLYWYRQTLGQGPEFLTYFQNEAQLEKSRLLSDRFSAERPKGSFSTLEIQRTEQGDSAMYLCASSFAGYGYTFGSGTRLTVV.

This clonotype was seen a single time. This sequence may be a read error, since a much larger clone differs from it by one base. The V and J genes are TRBV15 and TRBJ2-1; TRBD1 matches 7 bases. V lost 3 bases and J lost 10; bases outside the gene matches: 6. CDR1 and CDR2 from the germline V gene are LNHNV and YYDKDF (reference sequence). This CDR3 spans 13 amino acids. CDR3 coding DNA: TGTGCCACCAGCAGGGACAGGAACTACGAGCAGTTCTTC. It is translated as CATSRDRNYEQFF.

Regarding this clonotype: A read error is likely here: a far larger clone is one base away. The chain has TRBV12-3 or TRBV12-4 and TRBJ1-1, with D tentatively TRBD1 (5 bases). The CDR3 runs to 17 residues. CDR3 in DNA: TGTGCCAGCAGTGAATTGGCAGGGCACATCCTGAACACTGAAGCTCTCTTT. This gives the protein CASSELAGHILNTEALF.

This clonotype has a count of ten or more. The chain carries TRBV3-1 and TRBJ2-3; 14 bases are shared with TRBD2. The CDR3 is 16 residues long. The trim removed 5 bases at V and 3 bases at J, leaving 4 bases unmatched. The germline V gene has CDR1 LGHDT and CDR2 YNNKEL (reference sequence). CDR3 sequence reads: CASSWTSGRRTDTQYF. CDR3 in DNA: TGTGCCAGCAGCTGGACTAGCGGGAGGAGGACAGATACGCAGTATTTT.

This rearrangement joins TRBV29-1 to TRBJ1-3; a possible D gene is TRBD1 (6 bases). The CDR3 spans 14 residues. The germline V gene has CDR1 SQVTM and CDR2 ANQGSEA. Trimming pared 3 bases from V and 7 bases from J, leaving 16 bases between. The CDR3 loop reads CSVEVGQRGNTIYF. In DNA, the CDR3 is TGCAGCGTTGAGGTCGGACAGCGGGGGAACACCATATATTTT.

At least ten counts were recorded for this clonotype. The chain carries TRBV9 and TRBJ2-6, with D perhaps TRBD1 or TRBD2 (5 bases each). CDR3 length: 15 amino acids. CDR1 and CDR2 (germline): SGDLS, YYNGEE. V shed 2 bases and J shed 4 bases, with 10 bases lying between them. The CDR3 region is CASSVGTLGANVLTF. The DNA for the CDR3 is TGTGCCAGCAGCGTCGGGACCCTGGGGGCCAACGTCCTGACTTTC. The whole variable domain, filled in from reference TRBV9 and TRBJ2-6, reads DSGVTQTPKHLITATGQRVTLRCSPRSGDLSVYWYQQSLDQGLQFLIQYYNGEERAKGNILERFSAQQFPDLHSELNLSSLELGDSALYFCASSVGTLGANVLTFGAGSRLTVL.

This clonotype was seen repeatedly, ten times or more. V usage is TRBV30 and J usage is TRBJ2-5; 10 bases align to TRBD2. Germline-derived CDR1 and CDR2 are GTSNPN and SVGIG (reference sequence). The CDR3 has 15 residues. J gave up 8 bases and V 1 base, and 10 bases lay outside the gene matches. The CDR3 nucleotides read TGTGCCTGGAGTGGGATCGGGACTAGCGAGGGAACCCAGTACTTC. It yields the protein CAWSGIGTSEGTQYF. The whole variable domain, filled in from reference TRBV30 and TRBJ2-5, reads SQTIHQWPATLVQPVGSPLSLECTVEGTSNPNLYWYRQAAGRGLQLLFYSVGIGQISSEVPQNLSASRPQDRQFILSSKKLLLSDSGFYLCAWSGIGTSEGTQYFGPGTRLLVL.

This clonotype was observed many times. The rearrangement joins TRBV6-1 to TRBJ2-4; 13 bases match TRBD2. The CDR3 contains 16 residues. CDR1 is MNHNS and CDR2 is SASEGT in the germline V gene. The trim removed 4 bases at V and 10 bases at J, leaving 10 bases unmatched. CDR3 nucleotide sequence: TGTGCCAGCAGTGGCCCCAGGACTAGCGGGAGTCGTATTCAGTACTTC. This sequence encodes CASSGPRTSGSRIQYF.

This clonotype was recorded a few times. The CDR3 sequence is CASSLRLQGNTGELFF. CDR3 DNA: TGTGCCAGCAGCTTACGGCTACAGGGTAACACCGGGGAGCTGTTTTTT. This chain joins TRBV13 and TRBJ2-2; D perhaps matches TRBD1 (6 bases). CDR3 length: 16 residues. V was shortened by 2 bases and J by 2 bases, with 12 bases between the two germline ends. CDR1 and CDR2 from the germline V gene are PRHDT and FYEKMQ (reference sequence).

This clonotype has more than one count but fewer than ten. The DNA of the CDR3 is TGTGCCAGCAGCCCTTCTTTAAACAATCAGCCCCAGCATTTT. This gives the protein CASSPSLNNQPQHF. This sequence joins TRBV6-1 and TRBJ1-5, with unresolved D. Deletions cut 6 bases from V and 3 bases from J, with 12 bases between. CDR3 length: 14 amino acids. Germline V lookup: CDR1 MNHNS, CDR2 SASEGT.

This clonotype has more than one count but fewer than ten. The chain couples TRBV30 to TRBJ2-1; 7 nucleotides line up with TRBD2. The V and J ends lost 1 base and 0 bases, in that order; junction bases with no gene match: 15. CDR3 length: 19 amino acids. Germline CDR1 and CDR2: GTSNPN and SVGIG (reference sequence). CDR3 sequence reads: CAWSGRAGDSPSSYNEQFF. The CDR3 bases are TGTGCCTGGAGTGGTCGGGCGGGAGACTCCCCAAGCTCCTACAATGAGCAGTTCTTC.

As to this clonotype: A junction boundary mismatches the germline segment, possibly from a read error. V and J are TRBV19 and TRBJ2-1; D gene unclear. Germline V gene data show CDR1 as LNHDA and CDR2 as SQIVND (reference sequence). The CDR3 has 14 residues. This chain's CDR3 is CASSVDLIGNEQFF. The CDR3 coding sequence is TGTGCCAGTAGTGTAGACTTAATCGGGAATGAGCAGTTCTTC.

This clonotype came up many times. The chain links TRBV6-1 to TRBJ2-5, with D possibly being TRBD2 (6 bases). This CDR3 is 17 amino acids long. Germline-derived CDR1 and CDR2 are MNHNS and SASEGT. Trimming took 6 bases from V and 2 from J, leaving 22 bases between them. The DNA for the CDR3 is TGTGCCAGCAGGTTGGGACTTATGTCTCAAGGACAAGAGACCCAGTACTTC. The encoded protein is CASRLGLMSQGQETQYF.

J is TRBJ2-4 and V is TRBV7-9, with D possibly being TRBD1 (8 bases). V was shortened by 1 base and J by 8 bases, with 15 bases between the two germline ends. Germline CDR1 is SEHNR and CDR2 is FQNEAQ (reference sequence). The length of the CDR3 is 15 residues. CDR3 bases: TGTGCCAGCAGCTTAGAACAGGGGGGGGGGGACATTCAGTACTTC. It yields the protein CASSLEQGGGDIQYF.

This clonotype was seen a handful of times. The gene calls are TRBV20-1 and TRBJ1-2; D possibly corresponds to TRBD1 (6 bases). V dropped 2 bases and J dropped 5 bases, with 18 bases sitting between them. This CDR3 has 15 residues. Looked up from germline, CDR1 is DFQATT and CDR2 is SNEGSKA (reference sequence). As DNA, the CDR3 is TGCAGTGCTAGACCAGGGGCGGCAACCGGTTATGGCTACACCTTC. It encodes CSARPGAATGYGYTF.

The gene calls are TRBV6-2 or TRBV6-3 and TRBJ1-5; TRBD1 matches at 7 bases. V lost 8 bases and J lost 1; bases outside the gene matches: 11. Germline V gives CDR1 MNHEY, CDR2 SVGEGT. The CDR3 runs to 16 residues. CDR3 DNA sequence: TGTGCCAGCGGTCTTATGACACAGGGGAGCAATCAGCCCCAGCATTTT. It codes for CASGLMTQGSNQPQHF.